This T cell receptor (beta chain) was found in a study of blood T cell repertoires in COVID-19. Measured with immunoSEQ multiplex PCR; TCRdb has only the in-frame clones, and not every one. The repertoire includes 150,000 to 200,000 clones, approximately 86% of them detected once, and about 22% sits in the top ten. The germline V gene has CDR1 SNHLY and CDR2 FYNNEI. Trimming removed 4 bases from V and 2 bases from J; junction bases left unmatched: 2. The CDR3 sequence is 14 residues long. Sequenced sample: PBMCs or T cells enriched from blood (not recorded which). The J gene is TRBJ2-3, the V gene TRBV2, with 8 bases fitting TRBD2. This receptor was obtained from a woman aged 40 to 49 in a cohort exposed to, infected with or recovered from COVID-19 (not recorded which). The CDR3 sequence: CASSAGGDTDTQYF. The CDR3 coding sequence is TGTGCCAGCAGTGCGGGGGGGGACACAGATACGCAGTATTTT.